This passage covers 9 T cell receptor beta chains from one sample sequenced in a study of regulatory T cells in long-lasting Graves disease. According to the study, TCR beta libraries were built with iRepertoire HTBI primers and CDR3-region Arm-PCR. TCRdb reprocessed the multiplex PCR reads with MiXCR, giving one entry per CDR3 protein. The sample consists of 300,000 to 400,000 distinct CDR3 sequences, 16% of them appearing once. Time point described: newly diagnosed GD, antithyroid drugs for less than 3 months. Scientists built the TCR library using RNA that was extracted from PBMCs. The sample was also linked to a second study, of T cells in Graves' hyperthyroidism and ophthalmopathy.

This specimen consisted of peripheral blood mononuclear cells (PBMCs), obtained at new diagnosis, from a patient treated with antithyroid drugs. The receptors stem from a middle-aged man with Graves disease.

About this clonotype: A much bigger clone sits one base away, suggesting this may be a read error. V gene TRBV5-1 combines with J gene TRBJ2-7; 8 bases map to TRBD1. The CDR3 length is 14 residues. V lost 3 bases and J lost 3; bases outside the gene matches: 5. The germline V gene has CDR1 SGHRS and CDR2 YFSETQ. The chain's CDR3 is CASSSQGANYEQYF. For the CDR3, the DNA is TGCGCCAGCAGCTCGCAGGGGGCGAACTACGAGCAGTACTTC.

This sequence joins TRBV7-9 and TRBJ1-2, with 8 positions matching TRBD1. Germline V CDR1 and CDR2: SEHNR, FQNEAQ (reference sequence). This CDR3 is built from 13 residues. Losses at the gene ends were 3 bases for V and 7 bases for J; bases not matched to a gene: 4. The CDR3, as DNA: TGTGCCAGCAGCTTGCAGGGGGCAACTGGCTACACCTTC. Protein: CASSLQGATGYTF.

This clonotype was seen a handful of times. The rearrangement joins TRBV11-2 to TRBJ1-5, with no clear D. The germline gives CDR1 SGHAT, CDR2 FQNNGV. The CDR3 is made up of 13 amino acids. Trimming removed 6 bases at V and 6 bases at J, with 12 bases between. DNA for the CDR3: TGTGCCAGCAGTAACGGTTGGGGTCAGCCCCAGCATTTT. This gives the protein CASSNGWGQPQHF.

The CDR3 sequence: CASSLTPGRSSDNSPLHF. Written as DNA, the CDR3 is TGTGCCAGCAGCTTAACGCCAGGGAGAAGTTCGGATAATTCACCCCTCCACTTT. The chain recombines TRBV7-8 with TRBJ1-6; the D gene is possibly TRBD1 (5 bases). Germline V gene data show CDR1 as SGHVS and CDR2 as FQNEAQ. With 2 bases removed from V and 5 bases from J, the gap between germline ends came to 19 bases. The CDR3 runs 18 residues.

The chain combines TRBV19 with TRBJ2-1; D is undetermined. This CDR3 is built from 16 residues. The V end was cut by 0 bases, the J end by 4 bases, with 13 bases between. Per germline, CDR1 LNHDA and CDR2 SQIVND (reference sequence). Here the CDR3 reads CASSIEGRREYNEQFF. The CDR3 coding sequence is TGTGCCAGTAGTATAGAAGGAAGGAGAGAATACAATGAGCAGTTCTTC.

This clonotype was detected many times. The V and J genes are TRBV28 and TRBJ2-1, with D tentatively TRBD2 (5 bases). The length of the CDR3 is 13 residues. The V gene's germline CDR1 is MDHEN and CDR2 SYDVKM. Between the trimmed V and J ends, which lost 11 bases and 13 bases, there was a span of 24 bases. This chain's CDR3 is CASYGVDGFRQFF. CDR3 in DNA: TGTGCCTCGTACGGGGTCGACGGTTTTCGACAGTTCTTC.

This clonotype was seen ten or more times. The CDR3 coding sequence is TGTGCCAGCAGCTTCTCCGGGACAGGGGGCCAAGAGACCCAGTACTTC. Amino acids: CASSFSGTGGQETQYF. The chain recombines TRBV9 with TRBJ2-5; 11 bases agree with TRBD1. CDR3 length: 16 amino acids. The germline V gene has CDR1 SGDLS and CDR2 YYNGEE. Trimming took 4 bases from V and 1 from J; bases not matched to a gene: 6.

This clonotype was recorded many times. The rearrangement uses TRBV12-3 or TRBV12-4 and TRBJ2-3, with TRBD2 matching over 7 bases. With V trimmed by 1 base and J by 4 bases, 5 bases remained unmatched. This CDR3 comprises 15 residues. CDR3 nucleotides: TGTGCCAGCAGTTTAGGGGTCCGGGGGGCAGATACGCAGTATTTT. Amino acids: CASSLGVRGADTQYF.

This clonotype was detected ten times or more. This sequence joins TRBV2 and TRBJ2-3; perhaps TRBD2 as D (7 bases). The length of the CDR3 is 16 residues. V was clipped by 3 bases and J by 0 bases, with 13 bases between them. Germline-derived CDR1 and CDR2 are SNHLY and FYNNEI. CDR3 bases: TGTGCCAGCAGTGAGATTGCGGGGGCTAGCACAGATACGCAGTATTTT. Translated: CASSEIAGASTDTQYF.